This TCR beta chain was found in a study of T cell repertoires in urothelial bladder cancer (dated by TCRdb to about 2019). With respect to the entire study: Of the roughly twelve resected lesions, three were clinical stage cT0, three were cTa, three were cT1, and three were cT2 or greater. TCR repertoire clonality in bladder tumors was compared with TCR repertoire clonality in benign bladder inflammation. Over ten patients with bladder lesions undergoing transurethral resection were identified prospectively. Twelve resected bladder lesions, made up of urothelial carcinoma (UC+) and benign (UC-) specimens, were studied. Findings and caveats that apply to the study as a whole: Urothelial carcinoma specimens contained fewer T cells than benign specimens, with a median of approximately 5,100 versus 26,000. Median tumor infiltrating lymphocyte percentage was more than 1.5% in carcinoma specimens and over 9.5% in benign specimens. A single T-cell clone reached up to about 17% of infiltrating lymphocytes in carcinoma specimens, compared with 1.5% to 2% in benign specimens.

There are a few counts of this clone. No antigen is known for it. The sample holds no much larger clone one base away, and base qualities are not on file. At transurethral resection, specimens of the bladder lesions were collected and then stored at -80C. DNA was isolated from the bladder specimens obtained at transurethral resection. Its CDR3 holds 16 amino acids, cysteine through phenylalanine. Of all the DNA, just the CDR3 is kept, 48 bases in frame from base 1. Trimming removed 0 bases from V and 6 bases from J, leaving 14 bases between the germline ends. Based on the germline V gene, the CDR1 and CDR2 sequences are MRHNA and SNTAGT. The immunoSEQ assay was used to sequence the CDR3 region of the TCR beta chain. Turning to the authors' computational methods: For each specimen, T-cell fraction, clonal dominance and maximum TCR clone frequency were calculated. This is the immuneACCESS table as TCRdb keeps it, with only in-frame sequences that have V and J called. A part of the clones is gone; compared with another copy, unresolved V genes explain less than half, and the rest is unexplained. The V and J calls and clone size are taken from that table; D and trimming were inferred from the DNA. Within this sample are about 13,000 clones, with 66% of them counted one time only. The ten largest clones represent 7% to 9.5% of the sample.

Sequences were obtained from tumor-infiltrating cells from bladder cancer. The clonotype originates from a human donor with urothelial carcinoma. The chain uses TRBV6-4 and TRBJ2-2; TRBD2 is a weak D gene call, 6 bases matching. The CDR3 protein: CASSDSGGFSAGELFF. The nucleotide sequence is TGTGCCAGCAGTGACTCTGGGGGGTTCAGTGCCGGGGAGCTGTTTTTT.